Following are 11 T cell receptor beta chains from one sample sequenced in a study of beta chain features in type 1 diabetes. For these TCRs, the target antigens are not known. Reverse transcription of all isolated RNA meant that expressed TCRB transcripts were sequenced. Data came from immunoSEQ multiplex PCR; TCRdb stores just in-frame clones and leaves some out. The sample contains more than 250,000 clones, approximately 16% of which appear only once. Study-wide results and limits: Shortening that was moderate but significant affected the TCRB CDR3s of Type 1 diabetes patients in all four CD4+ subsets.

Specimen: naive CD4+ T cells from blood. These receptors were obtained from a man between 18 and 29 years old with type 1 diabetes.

The CDR3 DNA follows: TGTGCCTGGAGTGTAGAACTAGCGGGAGGGCCGGTACAGTACTTC. Amino acids: CAWSVELAGGPVQYF. The gene calls are TRBV30 and TRBJ2-4; TRBD2 aligns across 13 bases. The CDR3 extends over 15 amino acids. Looked up from germline, CDR1 is GTSNPN and CDR2 is SVGIG (reference sequence). Unmatched junction bases numbered 9, after V lost 0 bases and J lost 13 bases.

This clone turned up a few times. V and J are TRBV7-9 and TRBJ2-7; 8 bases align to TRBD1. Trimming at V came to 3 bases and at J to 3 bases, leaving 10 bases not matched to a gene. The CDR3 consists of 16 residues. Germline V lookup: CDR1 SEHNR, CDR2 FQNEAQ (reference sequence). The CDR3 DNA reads TGTGCCAGCAGCTTGCAGGGGGCAGGGGGGTTCTACGAGCAGTACTTC. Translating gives CASSLQGAGGFYEQYF.

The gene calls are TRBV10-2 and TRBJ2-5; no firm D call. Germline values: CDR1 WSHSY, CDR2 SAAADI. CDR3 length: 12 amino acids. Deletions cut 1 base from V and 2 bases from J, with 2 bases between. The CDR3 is CASSELQETQYF. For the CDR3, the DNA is TGCGCCAGCAGTGAGTTACAAGAGACCCAGTACTTC.

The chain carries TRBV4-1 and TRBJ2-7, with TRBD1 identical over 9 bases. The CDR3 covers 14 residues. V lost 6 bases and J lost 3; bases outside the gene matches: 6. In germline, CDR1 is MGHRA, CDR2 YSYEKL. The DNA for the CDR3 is TGCGCCAGCAGTCGACGGGACAGGGACTACGAGCAGTACTTC. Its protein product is CASSRRDRDYEQYF.

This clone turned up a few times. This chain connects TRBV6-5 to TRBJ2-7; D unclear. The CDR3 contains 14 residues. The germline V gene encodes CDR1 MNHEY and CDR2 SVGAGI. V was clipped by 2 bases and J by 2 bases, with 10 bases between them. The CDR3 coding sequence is TGTGCCAGCAGTTACACAGCTAAAACCTACGAGCAGTACTTC. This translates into CASSYTAKTYEQYF.

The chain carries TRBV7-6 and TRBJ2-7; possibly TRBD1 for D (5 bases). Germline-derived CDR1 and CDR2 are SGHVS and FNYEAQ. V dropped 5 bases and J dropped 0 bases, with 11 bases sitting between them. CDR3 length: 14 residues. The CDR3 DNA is TGTGCCAGCAGCGCAAGACAGAGCTCCTACGAGCAGTACTTC. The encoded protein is CASSARQSSYEQYF.

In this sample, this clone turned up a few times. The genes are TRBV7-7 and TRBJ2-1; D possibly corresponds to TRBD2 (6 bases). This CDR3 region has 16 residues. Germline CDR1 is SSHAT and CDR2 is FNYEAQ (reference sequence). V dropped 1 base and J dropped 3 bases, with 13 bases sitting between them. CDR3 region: CASSLGWSSGYNEQFF. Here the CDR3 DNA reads TGTGCCAGCAGCTTAGGTTGGAGTAGCGGCTACAATGAGCAGTTCTTC.

The CDR3 is CASKTGGSEKLFF. The CDR3, as DNA: TGCGCCAGCAAGACAGGGGGTAGTGAAAAACTGTTTTTT. The chain links TRBV10-2 to TRBJ1-4, with 9 bases identical to TRBD1. This CDR3 contains 13 residues. V lost 7 bases and J lost 7; bases outside the gene matches: 4. CDR1 is WSHSY, CDR2 SAAADI, per germline.

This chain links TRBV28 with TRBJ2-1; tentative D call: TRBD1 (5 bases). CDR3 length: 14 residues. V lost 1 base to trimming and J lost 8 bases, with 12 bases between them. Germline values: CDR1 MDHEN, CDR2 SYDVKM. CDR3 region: CASSLSPGMYEQFF. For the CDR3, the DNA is TGTGCCAGCAGTTTATCCCCAGGGATGTATGAGCAGTTCTTC.

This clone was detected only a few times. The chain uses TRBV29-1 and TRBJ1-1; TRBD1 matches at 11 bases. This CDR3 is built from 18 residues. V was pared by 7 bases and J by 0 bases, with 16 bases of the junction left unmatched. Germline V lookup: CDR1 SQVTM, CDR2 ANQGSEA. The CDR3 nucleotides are TGCAGCGCGCAAGGACAGGGGGCGAATATGGTCCTGAACACTGAAGCTTTCTTT. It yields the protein CSAQGQGANMVLNTEAFF.

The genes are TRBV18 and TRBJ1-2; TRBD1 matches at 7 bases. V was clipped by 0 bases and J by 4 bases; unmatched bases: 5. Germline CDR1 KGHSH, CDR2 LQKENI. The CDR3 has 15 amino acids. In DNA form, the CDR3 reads TGTGCCAGCTCACCACCAGGGGGCTACCTCTATGGCTACACCTTC. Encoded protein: CASSPPGGYLYGYTF.